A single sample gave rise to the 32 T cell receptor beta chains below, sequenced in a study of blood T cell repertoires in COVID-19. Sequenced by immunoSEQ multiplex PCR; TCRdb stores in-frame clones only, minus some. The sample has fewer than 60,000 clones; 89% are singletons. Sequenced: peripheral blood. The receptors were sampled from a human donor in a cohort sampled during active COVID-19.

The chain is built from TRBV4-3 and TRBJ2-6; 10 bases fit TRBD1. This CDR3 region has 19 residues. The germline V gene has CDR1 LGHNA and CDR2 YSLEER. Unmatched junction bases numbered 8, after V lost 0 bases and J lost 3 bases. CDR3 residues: CASSQDVTGGSLGANVLTF. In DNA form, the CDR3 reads TGCGCCAGCAGCCAAGATGTGACAGGGGGCTCTCTTGGGGCCAACGTCCTGACTTTC.

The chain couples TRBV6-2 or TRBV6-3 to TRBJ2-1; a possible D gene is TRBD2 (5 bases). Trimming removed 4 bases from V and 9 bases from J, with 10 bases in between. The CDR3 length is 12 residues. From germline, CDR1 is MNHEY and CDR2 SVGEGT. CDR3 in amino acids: CASSSNSGEQFF. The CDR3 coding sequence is TGTGCCAGCAGTTCCAACAGCGGTGAGCAGTTCTTC.

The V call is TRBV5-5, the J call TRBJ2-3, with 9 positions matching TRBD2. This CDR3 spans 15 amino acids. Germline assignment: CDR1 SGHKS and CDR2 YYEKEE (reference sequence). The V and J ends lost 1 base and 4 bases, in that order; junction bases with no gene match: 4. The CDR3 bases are TGTGCCAGCAGCTTGAGCGGGGGGTTAGCAGATACGCAGTATTTT. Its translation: CASSLSGGLADTQYF.

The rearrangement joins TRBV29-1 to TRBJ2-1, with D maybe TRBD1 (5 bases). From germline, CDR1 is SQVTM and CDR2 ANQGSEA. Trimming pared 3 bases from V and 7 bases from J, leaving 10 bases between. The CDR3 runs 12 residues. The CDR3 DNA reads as TGCAGCGTTGAGAAGCCAGGGAATGAGCAGTTCTTC. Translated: CSVEKPGNEQFF.

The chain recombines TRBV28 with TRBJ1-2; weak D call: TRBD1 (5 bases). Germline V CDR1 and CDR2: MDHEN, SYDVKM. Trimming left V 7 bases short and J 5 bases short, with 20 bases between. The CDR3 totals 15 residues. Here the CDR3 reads CASTGGGSHGYGYTF. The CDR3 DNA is TGTGCCAGCACCGGGGGGGGATCCCACGGGTATGGCTACACCTTC.

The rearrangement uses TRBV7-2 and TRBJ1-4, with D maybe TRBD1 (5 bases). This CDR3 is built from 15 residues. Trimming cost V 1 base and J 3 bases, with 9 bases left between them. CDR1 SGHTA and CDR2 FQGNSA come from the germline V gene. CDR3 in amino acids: CASSLVGAANEKLFF. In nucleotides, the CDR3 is TGTGCCAGCAGCTTAGTAGGGGCAGCTAATGAAAAACTGTTTTTT.

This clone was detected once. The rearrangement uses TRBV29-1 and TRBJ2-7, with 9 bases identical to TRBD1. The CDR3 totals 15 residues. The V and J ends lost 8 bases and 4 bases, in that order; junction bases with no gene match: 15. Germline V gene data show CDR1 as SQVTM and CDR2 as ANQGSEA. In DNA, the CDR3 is TGCAGCAACAACAGGGGGCGATCTCCCGATTACGAGCAGTACTTC. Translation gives CSNNRGRSPDYEQYF.

The CDR3 DNA is TGTGCCAGCAGCTTAGACAGCGGGGGAAGGGGAAACACCATATATTTT. Its translation: CASSLDSGGRGNTIYF. The V gene is TRBV7-9, the J gene TRBJ1-3, with a tentative D call TRBD1 (5 bases). The CDR3 is 16 amino acids. In germline, CDR1 is SEHNR, CDR2 FQNEAQ (reference sequence). V was shortened by 1 base and J by 4 bases, with 14 bases between the two germline ends.

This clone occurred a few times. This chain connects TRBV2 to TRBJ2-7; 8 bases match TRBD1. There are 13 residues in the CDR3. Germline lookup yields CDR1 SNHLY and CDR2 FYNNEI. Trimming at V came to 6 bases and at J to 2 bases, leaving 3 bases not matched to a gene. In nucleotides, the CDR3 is TGTGCCAGCAGGGAGGACAGGGCCTACGAGCAGTACTTC. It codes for CASREDRAYEQYF.

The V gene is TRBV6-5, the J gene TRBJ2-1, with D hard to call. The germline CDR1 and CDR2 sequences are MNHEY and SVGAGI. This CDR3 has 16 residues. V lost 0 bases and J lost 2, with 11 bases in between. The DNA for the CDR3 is TGTGCCAGCAGTTACTCGGGCGCCTTTACCTACAATGAGCAGTTCTTC. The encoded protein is CASSYSGAFTYNEQFF.

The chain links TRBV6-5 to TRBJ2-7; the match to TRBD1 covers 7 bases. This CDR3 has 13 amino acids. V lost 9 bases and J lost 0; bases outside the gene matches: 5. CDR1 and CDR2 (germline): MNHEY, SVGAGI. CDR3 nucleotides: TGTGCCAGTGTCTGGACAGGCTCCTACGAGCAGTACTTC. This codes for CASVWTGSYEQYF.

The CDR3 here is CAISPQGGSNTDTQYF. The CDR3 nucleotides read TGTGCCATCAGTCCCCAGGGAGGGTCAAACACAGATACGCAGTATTTT. This chain uses TRBV10-3 with TRBJ2-3, with 7 positions matching TRBD2. V dropped 5 bases and J dropped 2; count of bases not matched to a gene: 10. The CDR3 loop spans 16 amino acids. Germline CDR1 ENHRY, CDR2 SYGVKD.

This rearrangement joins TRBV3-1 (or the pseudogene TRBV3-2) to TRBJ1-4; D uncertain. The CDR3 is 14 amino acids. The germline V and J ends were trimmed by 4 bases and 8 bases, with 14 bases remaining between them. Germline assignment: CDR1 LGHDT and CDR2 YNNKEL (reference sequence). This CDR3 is CASSLHGLGEKLFF. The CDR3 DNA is TGTGCCAGCAGCCTCCACGGACTAGGGGAAAAACTGTTTTTT.

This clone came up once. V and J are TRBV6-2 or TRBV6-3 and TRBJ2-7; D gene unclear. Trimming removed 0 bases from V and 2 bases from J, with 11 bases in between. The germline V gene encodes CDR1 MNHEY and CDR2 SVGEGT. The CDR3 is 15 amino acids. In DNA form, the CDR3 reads TGTGCCAGCAGTTACTCGTCAGGAACTCCCTACGAGCAGTACTTC. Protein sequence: CASSYSSGTPYEQYF.

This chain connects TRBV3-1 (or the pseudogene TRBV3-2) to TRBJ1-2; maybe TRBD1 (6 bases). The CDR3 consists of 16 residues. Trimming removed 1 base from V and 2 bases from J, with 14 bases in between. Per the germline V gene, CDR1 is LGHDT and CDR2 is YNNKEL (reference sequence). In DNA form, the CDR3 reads TGTGCCAGCAGCCAAGCAAGACAGAGGGGGAACTATGGCTACACCTTC. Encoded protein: CASSQARQRGNYGYTF.

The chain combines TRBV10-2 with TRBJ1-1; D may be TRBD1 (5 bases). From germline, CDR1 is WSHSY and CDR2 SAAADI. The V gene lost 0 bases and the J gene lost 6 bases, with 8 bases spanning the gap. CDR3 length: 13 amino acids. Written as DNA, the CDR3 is TGCGCCAGCAGTGAGTCGGGGGGGTCTGAAGCTTTCTTT. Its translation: CASSESGGSEAFF.

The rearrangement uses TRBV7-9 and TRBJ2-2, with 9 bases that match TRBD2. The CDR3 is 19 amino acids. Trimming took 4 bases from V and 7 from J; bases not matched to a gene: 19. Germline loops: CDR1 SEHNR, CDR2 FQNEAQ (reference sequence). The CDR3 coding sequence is TGTGCCAGCAGCTCCACCCCTCCTCTGGGCGGGGGGGCTGGCGGGGAGCTGTTTTTT. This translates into CASSSTPPLGGGAGGELFF.

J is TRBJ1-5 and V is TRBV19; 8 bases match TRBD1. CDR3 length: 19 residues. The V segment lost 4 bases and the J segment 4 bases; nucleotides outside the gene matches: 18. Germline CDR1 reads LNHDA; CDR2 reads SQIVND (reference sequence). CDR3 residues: CASSTNFGRPGGRNQPQHF. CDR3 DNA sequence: TGTGCCAGTAGTACAAATTTCGGCCGTCCAGGGGGCAGAAATCAGCCCCAGCATTTT.

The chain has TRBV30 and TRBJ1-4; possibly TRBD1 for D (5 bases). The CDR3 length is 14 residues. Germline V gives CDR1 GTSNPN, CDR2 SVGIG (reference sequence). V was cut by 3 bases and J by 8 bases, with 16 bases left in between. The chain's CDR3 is CAWSSARVGEKLFF. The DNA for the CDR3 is TGTGCCTGGAGCTCTGCCAGGGTCGGCGAAAAACTGTTTTTT.

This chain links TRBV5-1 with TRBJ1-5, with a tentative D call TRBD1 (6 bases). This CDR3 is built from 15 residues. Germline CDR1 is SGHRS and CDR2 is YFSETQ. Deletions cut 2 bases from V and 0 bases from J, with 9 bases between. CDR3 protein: CASSLQGNSNQPQHF. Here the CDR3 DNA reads TGCGCCAGCAGCTTACAGGGAAATAGCAATCAGCCCCAGCATTTT.

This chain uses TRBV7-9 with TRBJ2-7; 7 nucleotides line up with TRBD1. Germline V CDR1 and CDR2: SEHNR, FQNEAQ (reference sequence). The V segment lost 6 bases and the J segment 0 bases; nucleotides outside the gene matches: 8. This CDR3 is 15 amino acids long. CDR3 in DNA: TGTGCCAGCAGTCCGGACAGGTTGCTCTCCTACGAGCAGTACTTC. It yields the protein CASSPDRLLSYEQYF.

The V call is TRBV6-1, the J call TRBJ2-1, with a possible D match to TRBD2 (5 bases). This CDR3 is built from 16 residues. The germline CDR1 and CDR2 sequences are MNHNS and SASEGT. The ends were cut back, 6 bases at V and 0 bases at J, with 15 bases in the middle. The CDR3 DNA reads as TGTGCCAGCAGCGAACCGGGGTGGAGCTCCTACAATGAGCAGTTCTTC. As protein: CASSEPGWSSYNEQFF.

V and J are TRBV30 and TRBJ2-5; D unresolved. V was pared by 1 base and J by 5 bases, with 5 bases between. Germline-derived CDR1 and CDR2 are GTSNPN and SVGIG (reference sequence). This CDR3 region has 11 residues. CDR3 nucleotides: TGTGCCTGGAGTGCTGTTGAGACCCAGTACTTC. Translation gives CAWSAVETQYF.

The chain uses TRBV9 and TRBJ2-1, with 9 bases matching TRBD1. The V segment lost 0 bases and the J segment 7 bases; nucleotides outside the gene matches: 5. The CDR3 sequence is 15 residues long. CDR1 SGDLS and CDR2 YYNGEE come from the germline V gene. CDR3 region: CASSVGDRDSNEQFF. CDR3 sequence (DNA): TGTGCCAGCAGCGTAGGGGACAGGGATAGTAATGAGCAGTTCTTC.

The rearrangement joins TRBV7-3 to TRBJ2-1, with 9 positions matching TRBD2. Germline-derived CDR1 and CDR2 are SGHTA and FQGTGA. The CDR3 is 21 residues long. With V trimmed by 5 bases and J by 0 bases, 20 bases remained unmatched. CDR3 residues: CASSPQLRRGGFFSSYNEQFF. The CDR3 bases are TGTGCCAGCAGCCCCCAATTGCGGCGGGGGGGGTTCTTTAGCTCCTACAATGAGCAGTTCTTC.

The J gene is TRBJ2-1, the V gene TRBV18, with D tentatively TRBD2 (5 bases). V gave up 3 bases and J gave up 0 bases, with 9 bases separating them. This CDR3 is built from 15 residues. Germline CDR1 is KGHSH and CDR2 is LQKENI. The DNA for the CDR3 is TGTGCCAGCTCACCTAAGACTACCTCCTACAATGAGCAGTTCTTC. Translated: CASSPKTTSYNEQFF.

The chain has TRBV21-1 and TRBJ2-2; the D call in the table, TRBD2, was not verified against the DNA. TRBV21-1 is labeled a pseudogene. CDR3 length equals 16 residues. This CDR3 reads CASSTPSGANTGELFF. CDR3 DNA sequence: TGTGCCAGCAGCACTCCTAGCGGGGCCAACACCGGGGAGCTGTTTTTT.

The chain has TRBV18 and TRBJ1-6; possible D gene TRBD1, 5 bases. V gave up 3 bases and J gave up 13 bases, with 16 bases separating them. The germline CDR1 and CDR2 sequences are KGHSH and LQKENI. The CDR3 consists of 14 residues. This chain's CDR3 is CASSPDRGRPPLHF. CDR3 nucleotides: TGTGCCAGCTCACCCGATAGGGGAAGACCGCCCCTCCACTTT.

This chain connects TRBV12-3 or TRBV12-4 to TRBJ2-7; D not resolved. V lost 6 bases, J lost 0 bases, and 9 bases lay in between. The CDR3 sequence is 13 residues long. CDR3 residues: CASSRRGSYEQYF. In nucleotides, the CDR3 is TGTGCCAGCAGCCGCCGAGGCTCCTACGAGCAGTACTTC.

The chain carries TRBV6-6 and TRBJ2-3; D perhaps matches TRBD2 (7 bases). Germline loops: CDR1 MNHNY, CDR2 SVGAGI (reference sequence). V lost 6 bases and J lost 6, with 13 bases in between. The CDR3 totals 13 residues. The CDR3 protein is CASRRGGSDTQYF. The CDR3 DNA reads TGTGCCAGCAGAAGGGGGGGGTCGGATACGCAGTATTTT.

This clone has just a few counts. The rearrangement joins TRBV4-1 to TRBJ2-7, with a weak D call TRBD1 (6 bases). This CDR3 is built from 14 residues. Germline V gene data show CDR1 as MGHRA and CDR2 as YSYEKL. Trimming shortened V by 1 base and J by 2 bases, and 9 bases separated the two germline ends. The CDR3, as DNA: TGCGCCAGCAGCCAAGGACAGGCCCCCTACGAGCAGTACTTC. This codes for CASSQGQAPYEQYF.

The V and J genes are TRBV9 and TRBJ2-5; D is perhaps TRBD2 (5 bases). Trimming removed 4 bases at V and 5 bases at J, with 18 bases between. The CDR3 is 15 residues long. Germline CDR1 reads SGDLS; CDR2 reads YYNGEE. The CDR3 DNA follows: TGTGCCAGCAGCATTACGGGATTCGTCGGGGAGACCCAGTACTTC. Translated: CASSITGFVGETQYF.